The T cell receptor beta chain under discussion was sequenced for a study of T cell responses to AZD1222 COVID-19 vaccine (dated by TCRdb to the early 2020s). Background on the whole study: AZD1222 recipients given second doses at about 4 weeks or at about 12 weeks were pooled, since spike-specific TCR depth and breadth were not found to differ between the two schedules. Trial participants were enrolled into age subgroups of 18-55, 56-69 and 70-plus years, which contained 148, 28 and 57 TCR-sequenced participants, respectively. TCR sequencing was performed for 230 to 250 trial participants, of whom about 200 were given two doses of AZD1222 and around 25 were given two doses of MenACWY control vaccine. Study-wide findings and limitations: Reportedly, close to half of the unique spike-specific TCRs recognized epitopes lying outside the regions that are mutated in the B.1.351 and B.1.1.7 variants. Participants were mostly white British, with more females than males. The authors suggested clonal diversity may have been underestimated. A significant rise in spike-specific TCR breadth and depth was observed after two AZD1222 doses relative to day 0 and relative to MenACWY recipients. The 56-69-year group was small, and its depth increase did not reach significance, likely because of low power. Because no samples from the day 14 peak response were available, repertoires could be characterized only after the peak T cell response. Vaccine-associated CD4 TCRs spanned the whole spike protein, with dominant responses in regions 160-218 and 743-854. Only six AZD1222 recipients were SARS-CoV-2 seropositive at baseline, limiting conclusions about previously exposed vaccinees.

In the paper's terms, the time point label means: baseline before first vaccination. The vaccinee samples were drawn from two UK trials, COV001 and COV002, one of which was a single-blind randomized controlled phase 2/3 trial testing AZD1222 (ChAdOx1 nCoV-19) in healthy adults. For TCRbeta chain sequencing, PBMC samples were collected from trial participants at day 0 and at day 28 after the second dose. V is cut by 5 bases and J by 2 bases, and the space between the germline ends is 12 bases. Inclusive of the bounding cysteine and phenylalanine, the CDR3 is 14 residues long. Of all the DNA, just the CDR3 is kept, 42 bases in frame from base 1. Taken from the germline V gene (reference sequence), the CDR1 and CDR2 loops are MNHEY and SMNVEV. Comment on this clone: It lacks a known antigen. There are no base qualities to consult, and no much larger clone falls within one base.

The CDR3 regions of human TCRbeta chains were analyzed by immunosequencing. As for the authors' bioinformatics: Repertoire TCRs were checked for matches against a reference library of SARS-CoV-2-specific TCRs that had been generated using the MIRA antigen-specificity platform. Breadth was defined as the fraction of unique TCRs that were SARS-CoV-2-associated. Depth was defined as the fraction of total T cells that were SARS-CoV-2-associated. Using the MIRA data, each spike-specific TCR was mapped to the spike region that the TCR reacts to and placed in a CD4 or CD8 class. Log10-transformed breadth and depth values were compared by one-way ANOVA with Sidak's multiple comparisons tests. The clones in this table, taken by TCRdb from immuneACCESS, are in-frame only. Not every clone is retained; where verified, under half of the shortfall comes from an unresolved V gene, and the cause of the rest is unknown. V and J calls and clone size follow that table, whereas D and trimming were derived from the DNA. In this sample the table shows over 150,000 clones, just over 90% of which occur a single time. Of the sample, approximately 3% is held by the ten largest clones.

The TCR comes from an adult in good health. The specimen was peripheral blood, collected on day 0 of AZD1222 vaccination. Here the chain combines TRBV27 and TRBJ1-2; the best D guess is TRBD1, with 6 bases matching. This receptor has the CDR3 CASSRSGANYGYTF. The nucleotide sequence reads TGTGCCAGCAGTAGGTCAGGGGCGAACTATGGCTACACCTTC.